This record covers a single TCR beta chain. The antigen remains undetermined. This entry belongs to a study of cytomegalovirus exposure and HLA in healthy donors. Notes on the study in general: Trimming of TCR beta V- and J-genes showed a link, identified in a later analysis, to a missense DCLRE1C variant. High sensitivity and specificity were reportedly achieved when the classifier diagnosed cytomegalovirus status.

A multiplex PCR was run with 60 Vbeta primers and 13 Jbeta primers. Profiling relied on immunoSEQ multiplex PCR, and the TCRdb table lists in-frame clones only, not all of them. The sample includes roughly 200,000 clones, roughly 85% of them seen just once. V lost 2 bases to trimming and J lost 5 bases; unmatched junction nucleotides: 4. This CDR3 has 14 amino acids. The germline gives CDR1 ENHRY, CDR2 SYGVKD. The sequence came from a woman aged 40 to 50 in good health and CMV-seronegative. The sample taken for sequencing was PBMCs. The V and J genes are TRBV10-3 and TRBJ2-5; 8 bases agree with TRBD1. The CDR3 is CAISEVTGVETQYF. For the CDR3, the DNA is TGTGCCATCAGTGAGGTGACAGGGGTCGAGACCCAGTACTTC.